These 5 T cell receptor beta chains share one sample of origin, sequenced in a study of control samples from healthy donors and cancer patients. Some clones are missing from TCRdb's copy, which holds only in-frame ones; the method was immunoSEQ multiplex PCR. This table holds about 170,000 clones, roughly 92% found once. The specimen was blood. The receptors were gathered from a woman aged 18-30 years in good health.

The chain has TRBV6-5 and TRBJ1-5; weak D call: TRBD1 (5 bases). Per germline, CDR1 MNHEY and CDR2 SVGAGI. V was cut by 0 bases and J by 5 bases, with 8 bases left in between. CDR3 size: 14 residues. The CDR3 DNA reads TGTGCCAGCAGTTACTCGGGGGTTCATCAGCCCCAGCATTTT. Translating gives CASSYSGVHQPQHF.

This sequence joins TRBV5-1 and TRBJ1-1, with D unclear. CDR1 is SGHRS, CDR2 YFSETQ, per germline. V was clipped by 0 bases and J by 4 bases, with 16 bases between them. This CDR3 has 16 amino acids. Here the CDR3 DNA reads TGCGCCAGCAGCTTGGCCTCGGCAGTCCTGGCCACTGAAGCTTTCTTT. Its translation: CASSLASAVLATEAFF.

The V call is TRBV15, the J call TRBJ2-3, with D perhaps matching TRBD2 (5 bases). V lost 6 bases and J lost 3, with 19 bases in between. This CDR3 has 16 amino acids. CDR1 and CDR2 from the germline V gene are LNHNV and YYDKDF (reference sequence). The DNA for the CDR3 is TGTGCCACCAGGACTGGGATGGACTCTGGAACAGATACGCAGTATTTT. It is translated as CATRTGMDSGTDTQYF.

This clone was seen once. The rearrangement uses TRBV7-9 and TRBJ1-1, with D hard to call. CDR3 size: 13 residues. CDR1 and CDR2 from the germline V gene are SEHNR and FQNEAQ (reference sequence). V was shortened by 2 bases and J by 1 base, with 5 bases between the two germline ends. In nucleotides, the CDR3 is TGTGCCAGCAGCTTAACGACGAACACTGAAGCTTTCTTT. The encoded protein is CASSLTTNTEAFF.

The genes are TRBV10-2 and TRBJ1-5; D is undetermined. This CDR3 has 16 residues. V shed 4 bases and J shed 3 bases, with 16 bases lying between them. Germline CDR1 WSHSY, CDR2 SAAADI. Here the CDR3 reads CASSGILQDPNQPQHF. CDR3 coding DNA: TGCGCCAGCAGTGGAATTTTGCAGGACCCCAATCAGCCCCAGCATTTT.